The 31 T cell receptor beta chains listed next were all sequenced from one sample in a study of OX40 agonist ivuxolimab in advanced cancers. The library was generated by the immunoSEQ multiplex PCR assay. This immuneACCESS table, as held by TCRdb, lists in-frame sequences with V and J called but not all clones. Of the missing ones, under half trace to an unresolved V gene in checked studies; the others have no known cause. This sample holds about 58,000 clones; approximately 80% were observed only once. The biggest ten clones account for roughly 0.68% of the sample. The sample consisted of CD4+ or CD8+ T cells sorted from blood, taken in a trial of the OX40 agonist ivuxolimab. The source is an adult with an advanced solid tumor such as melanoma, head and neck, liver or kidney cancer.

The chain recombines TRBV7-9 with TRBJ2-3; maybe TRBD1 (5 bases). Trimming left V 1 base short and J 3 bases short, with 5 bases between. Looked up from germline, CDR1 is SEHNR and CDR2 is FQNEAQ (reference sequence). The length of the CDR3 is 13 residues. CDR3 protein: CASSLEGTDTQYF. The CDR3 DNA reads as TGTGCCAGCAGCTTAGAGGGGACAGATACGCAGTATTTT.

V gene TRBV5-1 combines with J gene TRBJ2-1; D ambiguous. This CDR3 region has 14 residues. Germline V gene sequence: CDR1 SGHRS, CDR2 YFSETQ. Trimming stripped 6 bases from V and 2 bases from J, with 12 bases between. CDR3 sequence reads: CASKPAGAYNEQFF. The CDR3 DNA follows: TGCGCCAGCAAGCCAGCAGGAGCCTACAATGAGCAGTTCTTC.

The rearrangement joins TRBV19 to TRBJ2-5; D not resolved. V was trimmed by 1 base and J by 5 bases, leaving 8 bases between them. This CDR3 is built from 13 residues. Germline-derived CDR1 and CDR2 are LNHDA and SQIVND (reference sequence). Here the CDR3 reads CASSIGGRETQYF. The DNA for the CDR3 is TGTGCCAGTAGTATAGGAGGCCGGGAGACCCAGTACTTC. The whole variable domain, filled in from reference TRBV19 and TRBJ2-5, reads DGGITQSPKYLFRKEGQNVTLSCEQNLNHDAMYWYRQDPGQGLRLIYYSQIVNDFQKGDIAEGYSVSREKKESFPLTVTSAQKNPTAFYLCASSIGGRETQYFGPGTRLLVL.

This rearrangement joins TRBV7-9 to TRBJ2-1; tentative D call: TRBD1 (6 bases). The CDR3 contains 14 residues. In germline, CDR1 is SEHNR, CDR2 FQNEAQ (reference sequence). V was trimmed by 7 bases and J by 2 bases, leaving 12 bases between them. The CDR3 spells CASIPEGAYNEQFF. The CDR3 nucleotides read TGTGCCAGCATCCCAGAGGGGGCCTACAATGAGCAGTTCTTC.

CDR3 nucleotides: TGTGCCAGCAGCGCCGGGCTAGGAACGCAGTATTTT. Translation gives CASSAGLGTQYF. V is TRBV7-9 and J is TRBJ2-3, with no clear D. The V end lost 5 bases, the J end lost 9 bases, and 12 bases lay between the germline ends. The germline V gene has CDR1 SEHNR and CDR2 FQNEAQ (reference sequence). The CDR3 is 12 residues long.

The chain employs TRBV28 and TRBJ1-5; no clear D. V dropped 6 bases and J dropped 7 bases, with 16 bases sitting between them. Germline V gives CDR1 MDHEN, CDR2 SYDVKM. This CDR3 has 14 amino acids. The CDR3, as DNA: TGTGCCAGCAGAACTGGGGTCCTGGGACAGCCCCAGCATTTT. Translating gives CASRTGVLGQPQHF.

The V call is TRBV2, the J call TRBJ2-7, with 12 bases aligning to TRBD2. CDR1 and CDR2 (germline): SNHLY, FYNNEI. The CDR3 has 15 residues. V lost 6 bases to trimming and J lost 6 bases; unmatched junction nucleotides: 9. The CDR3 reads CASRRLAGAPLEQYF. The CDR3 DNA sequence: TGTGCCAGCAGGAGACTAGCGGGGGCCCCCCTCGAGCAGTACTTC.

This clone was seen just once. The V call is TRBV5-1, the J call TRBJ2-3, with D unresolved. Trimming removed 4 bases from V and 6 bases from J, with 18 bases in between. The CDR3 covers 15 residues. From germline, CDR1 is SGHRS and CDR2 YFSETQ. The CDR3 region has the DNA TGCGCCAGCAGCCGTGACGGACGGACCACGGATACGCAGTATTTT. This translates into CASSRDGRTTDTQYF.

This sequence joins TRBV19 and TRBJ1-1, with D hard to call. Trimming took off 6 bases at V and 4 bases at J, with 15 bases between the two ends. Germline V lookup: CDR1 LNHDA, CDR2 SQIVND (reference sequence). The CDR3 is made up of 14 amino acids. The CDR3 DNA follows: TGTGCCAGTAGCGCAGGCGGTGGTGGCACTGAAGCTTTCTTT. The encoded protein is CASSAGGGGTEAFF.

This clone was counted only a few times. Other DNA sequences in this specimen translate into the identical CDR3. The CDR3 nucleotides read TGTGCCAGCAGCCAAGAATCCCCCCGTAACACCGGGGAGCTGTTTTTT. The encoded protein is CASSQESPRNTGELFF. V gene TRBV14 combines with J gene TRBJ2-2; no clear D gene. With 0 bases removed from V and 2 bases from J, the gap between germline ends came to 10 bases. The CDR3 spans 16 residues. Germline-derived CDR1 and CDR2 are SGHDN and FVKESK.

The rearrangement joins TRBV28 to TRBJ2-7; TRBD1 agrees at 8 bases. The germline CDR1 and CDR2 sequences are MDHEN and SYDVKM. The CDR3 totals 15 residues. The junction had 10 bases not matched to a gene; V was cut back by 6 bases and J by 3 bases. DNA for the CDR3: TGTGCCAGCAGGGGTGGGACAGGTCTTTACTACGAGCAGTACTTC. Translated, it gives CASRGGTGLYYEQYF.

The genes are TRBV5-4 and TRBJ1-6; no clear D gene. Germline values: CDR1 SGHNT, CDR2 YYREEE (reference sequence). The CDR3 sequence is 12 residues long. With 1 base removed from V and 7 bases from J, the gap between germline ends came to 3 bases. Here the CDR3 reads CASSLRNSPLHF. CDR3 coding DNA: TGTGCCAGCAGCTTGCGGAATTCACCCCTCCACTTT.

In the case of this clone: One end of the junction does not line up with germline, which may come from a read error. The V and J genes are TRBV6-6 and TRBJ2-2; 7 bases match TRBD2. Germline V gene lookup returns CDR1 MNHNY and CDR2 SVGAGI (reference sequence). The CDR3 extends over 13 amino acids. The CDR3 nucleotides are TGTGCCACCAGTCGGGGGGACACCGGGGAGCTGTTTTTT. It specifies CATSRGDTGELFF.

This clone appeared once. The chain combines TRBV5-1 with TRBJ1-4; D not resolved. Per germline, CDR1 SGHRS and CDR2 YFSETQ. CDR3 length: 14 amino acids. Trimming stripped 4 bases from V and 0 bases from J, with 7 bases between. This CDR3 is CASSITSTNEKLFF. The CDR3 bases are TGCGCCAGCAGCATAACCTCAACTAATGAAAAACTGTTTTTT.

This clone was observed once. The V gene is TRBV2, the J gene TRBJ2-3, with 9 positions matching TRBD1. The J segment lost 0 bases and the V segment lost 6 bases, leaving 4 bases of the junction unmatched. The CDR3 runs 15 residues. Germline values: CDR1 SNHLY, CDR2 FYNNEI. DNA of the CDR3: TGTGCCAGCAGGGGTGGGACAGGGAGCACAGATACGCAGTATTTT. This translates into CASRGGTGSTDTQYF.

This clone was counted only a few times. The J gene is TRBJ1-2, the V gene TRBV6-1, with D perhaps TRBD1 (5 bases). This CDR3 is built from 14 residues. The V gene's germline CDR1 is MNHNS and CDR2 SASEGT. V was pared by 6 bases and J by 3 bases, with 14 bases between. CDR3 nucleotides: TGTGCCAGCAGGGGGACGGTGGTGTACTATGGCTACACCTTC. Its protein is CASRGTVVYYGYTF.

The V gene is TRBV7-7, the J gene TRBJ2-5; 9 bases align to TRBD1. Germline V gene data show CDR1 as SSHAT and CDR2 as FNYEAQ (reference sequence). Germline trimming cut 4 bases from V and 4 bases from J; bases unmatched to any gene: 1. The CDR3 has 13 residues. CDR3 sequence reads: CASSSTGGETQYF. The DNA of the CDR3 is TGTGCCAGCAGCTCGACAGGGGGAGAGACCCAGTACTTC.

This clone was recorded a few times. The CDR3 loop is CATSRDFGKLFF. The CDR3 coding sequence is TGTGCCACCAGCAGAGATTTCGGAAAACTGTTTTTT. The genes are TRBV15 and TRBJ1-4; D is ambiguous. The germline V gene encodes CDR1 LNHNV and CDR2 YYDKDF (reference sequence). This CDR3 has 12 residues. Trimming removed 0 bases from V and 10 bases from J, with 6 bases in between. Based on the CDR3 plus reference TRBV15 and TRBJ1-4, the full variable domain is DAMVIQNPRYQVTQFGKPVTLSCSQTLNHNVMYWYQQKSSQAPKLLFHYYDKDFNNEADTPDNFQSRRPNTSFCFLDIRSPGLGDTAMYLCATSRDFGKLFFGSGTQLSVL.

The rearrangement joins TRBV4-1 to TRBJ2-5; D not resolved. This CDR3 has 14 residues. V was clipped by 0 bases and J by 5 bases, with 10 bases between them. Germline V lookup: CDR1 MGHRA, CDR2 YSYEKL. CDR3 DNA sequence: TGCGCCAGCAGCCAAGATGATGGGTGGGAGACCCAGTACTTC. Protein sequence: CASSQDDGWETQYF.

This clone has a single count. This chain uses TRBV6-1 with TRBJ1-1, with D unresolved. In germline, CDR1 is MNHNS, CDR2 SASEGT. The CDR3 loop spans 15 amino acids. Trimming left V 2 bases short and J 4 bases short, with 14 bases between. The CDR3, as DNA: TGTGCCAGCAGTGAAAGTCCTGGGGTAGGCACTGAAGCTTTCTTT. Translated, it gives CASSESPGVGTEAFF.

The J gene is TRBJ2-5, the V gene TRBV11-2; the match to TRBD1 covers 11 bases. CDR3 length: 15 amino acids. Germline V CDR1 and CDR2: SGHAT, FQNNGV. Trimming at V came to 5 bases and at J to 5 bases, leaving 7 bases not matched to a gene. Here the CDR3 reads CASSPGTGGDETQYF. In DNA, the CDR3 is TGTGCCAGCAGCCCCGGGACAGGGGGTGATGAGACCCAGTACTTC.

The rearrangement uses TRBV28 and TRBJ2-5, with 12 bases lining up with TRBD2. The V segment lost 6 bases and the J segment 0 bases; nucleotides outside the gene matches: 8. CDR3 length equals 17 residues. The germline V gene has CDR1 MDHEN and CDR2 SYDVKM. The CDR3 DNA follows: TGTGCCAGCAGCACCTCCTCTAGCGGGGGGGACCAAGAGACCCAGTACTTC. Protein sequence: CASSTSSSGGDQETQYF.

The rearrangement uses TRBV7-9 and TRBJ2-5; 9 nucleotides match TRBD1. Germline CDR1 SEHNR, CDR2 FQNEAQ (reference sequence). CDR3 length: 16 amino acids. V lost 5 bases and J lost 0; bases outside the gene matches: 7. CDR3 sequence: CASSADDRGDQETQYF. CDR3 coding DNA: TGTGCCAGCAGCGCGGACGACAGGGGGGACCAAGAGACCCAGTACTTC. Drawing the rest from reference TRBV7-9 and TRBJ2-5, the complete variable domain is DTGVSQNPRHKITKRGQNVTFRCDPISEHNRLYWYRQTLGQGPEFLTYFQNEAQLEKSRLLSDRFSAERPKGSFSTLEIQRTEQGDSAMYLCASSADDRGDQETQYFGPGTRLLVL.

The V call is TRBV2, the J call TRBJ2-1, with D possibly matching TRBD1 (5 bases). The CDR3 sequence is 14 residues long. Germline lookup yields CDR1 SNHLY and CDR2 FYNNEI. V lost 6 bases and J 9 bases, leaving 18 bases between the germline ends. The CDR3 loop reads CASRTRALGTEQFF. The CDR3 nucleotides read TGTGCCAGCAGGACCAGGGCTTTAGGTACTGAGCAGTTCTTC.

The DNA for the CDR3 is TGTGCTAGTGGTTTGGGCCGGGACAGGGAAACCGGGGAGCTGTTTTTT. Protein: CASGLGRDRETGELFF. V is TRBV12-5 and J is TRBJ2-2, with 9 bases matching TRBD1. This CDR3 comprises 16 residues. Trimming removed 1 base from V and 5 bases from J; junction bases left unmatched: 5. Germline values: CDR1 LGHNT, CDR2 FRNRAP.

The chain combines TRBV11-3 with TRBJ1-5, with D possibly being TRBD1 (5 bases). Germline values: CDR1 SGHNT, CDR2 YENEEA. Trimming removed 5 bases from V and 3 bases from J, with 8 bases in between. This CDR3 comprises 13 residues. The CDR3 DNA sequence: TGTGCCAGCAGCCAGGGCACCAATCAGCCCCAGCATTTT. Translating gives CASSQGTNQPQHF.

A few counts support this clone. The chain links TRBV29-1 to TRBJ1-2; TRBD1 matches at 7 bases. The CDR3 extends over 14 amino acids. CDR1 and CDR2 from the germline V gene are SQVTM and ANQGSEA. The V gene end was trimmed by 1 base and the J gene end by 4 bases; junction bases not matched to a gene: 6. The CDR3 reads CSVEGTGVGYGYTF. CDR3 nucleotides: TGCAGCGTTGAAGGTACAGGGGTCGGCTATGGCTACACCTTC.

This clone was seen only a few times. V gene TRBV4-1 combines with J gene TRBJ2-1; D not resolved. Germline loops: CDR1 MGHRA, CDR2 YSYEKL. V was trimmed by 1 base and J by 7 bases, leaving 17 bases between them. The CDR3 spans 16 residues. The CDR3 reads CASSQVENPRANEQFF. The DNA of the CDR3 is TGCGCCAGCAGCCAAGTCGAGAACCCACGAGCAAATGAGCAGTTCTTC.

V gene TRBV2 combines with J gene TRBJ1-3; D is uncertain. The germline CDR1 and CDR2 sequences are SNHLY and FYNNEI. V lost 4 bases and J lost 0, with 4 bases in between. This CDR3 has 13 amino acids. CDR3 bases: TGTGCCAGCAGTGTATCCTCTGGAAACACCATATATTTT. Its protein is CASSVSSGNTIYF.

This chain joins TRBV5-1 and TRBJ1-2; D ambiguous. The CDR3 sequence is 12 residues long. With 0 bases removed from V and 8 bases from J, the gap between germline ends came to 8 bases. Germline V lookup: CDR1 SGHRS, CDR2 YFSETQ. The CDR3 DNA follows: TGCGCCAGCAGCTTGGAGGCGCAGGGCTACACCTTC. Translation gives CASSLEAQGYTF.

This chain connects TRBV21-1 to TRBJ2-3. TRBV21-1 is deemed a pseudogene. The CDR3 is 16 amino acids. CDR3 sequence: CASSQREGLSTDTQYF. The CDR3 DNA reads TGTGCCAGCAGCCAAAGGGAAGGGTTGAGCACAGATACGCAGTATTTT.